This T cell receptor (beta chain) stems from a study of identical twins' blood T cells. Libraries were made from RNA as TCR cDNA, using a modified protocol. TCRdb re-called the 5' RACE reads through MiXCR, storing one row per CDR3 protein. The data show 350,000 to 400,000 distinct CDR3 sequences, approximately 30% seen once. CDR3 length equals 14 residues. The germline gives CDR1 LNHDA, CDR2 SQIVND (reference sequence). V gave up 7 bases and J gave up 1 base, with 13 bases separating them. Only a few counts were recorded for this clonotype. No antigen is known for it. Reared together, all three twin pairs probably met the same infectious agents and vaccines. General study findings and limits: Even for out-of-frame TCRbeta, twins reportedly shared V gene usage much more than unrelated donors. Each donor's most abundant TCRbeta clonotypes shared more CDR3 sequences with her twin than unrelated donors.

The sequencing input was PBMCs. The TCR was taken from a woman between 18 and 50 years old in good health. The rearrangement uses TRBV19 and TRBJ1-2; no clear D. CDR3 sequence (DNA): TGTGCCAGTACCCGCTCGGGCGGTAACTATGGCTACACCTTC. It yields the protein CASTRSGGNYGYTF.